These 26 T cell receptor beta chains were all obtained from the same sample, sequenced in a study of shared T cell receptors in the human thymus. Method: immunoSEQ multiplex PCR; TCRdb's copy keeps in-frame clones and lacks some. The table includes hundreds of thousands of clones, approximately 89% detected once. This same sample was also part of a study on human thymus T cells.

The sequencing input was thymocytes. The receptor set was obtained from a boy under two years old with a congenital heart defect.

This clone was observed once. This chain links TRBV9 with TRBJ2-3, with 8 nucleotides matching TRBD2. The germline gives CDR1 SGDLS, CDR2 YYNGEE. This CDR3 comprises 15 residues. V trimming: 1 base; J trimming: 4 bases; junction bases outside the gene matches: 5. DNA for the CDR3: TGTGCCAGCAGCGTAATGAGCGGGGGCCCAGATACGCAGTATTTT. Its protein is CASSVMSGGPDTQYF.

The chain combines TRBV25-1 with TRBJ2-1; D perhaps matches TRBD1 (6 bases). CDR3 length: 14 amino acids. The V and J ends lost 1 base and 7 bases respectively, with 11 bases between them. The germline V gene encodes CDR1 MGHDK and CDR2 SYGVNS. Here the CDR3 DNA reads TGTGCCAGCAGTGAATCTTACAGGGCTAATGAGCAGTTCTTC. Its protein product is CASSESYRANEQFF. Filled out from reference TRBV25-1 and TRBJ2-1, the complete variable domain reads EADIYQTPRYLVIGTGKKITLECSQTMGHDKMYWYQQDPGMELHLIHYSYGVNSTEKGDLSSESTVSRIRTEHFPLTLESARPSHTSQYLCASSESYRANEQFFGPGTRLTVL.

The chain uses TRBV6-1 and TRBJ2-3, with D possibly being TRBD1 (6 bases). The CDR3 is 12 amino acids. Germline V gene data show CDR1 as MNHNS and CDR2 as SASEGT. Trimming cost V 7 bases and J 6 bases, with 11 bases left between them. Written as DNA, the CDR3 is TGTGCCAGCATTGGGGGCGGGGATACGCAGTATTTT. This encodes CASIGGGDTQYF.

In its sample, this clone was seen a few times. This chain links TRBV27 with TRBJ2-7; 13 nucleotides match TRBD2. From germline, CDR1 is MNHEY and CDR2 SMNVEV (reference sequence). CDR3 size: 16 residues. The trim removed 3 bases at V and 5 bases at J, leaving 7 bases unmatched. The CDR3 loop reads CASSFTSGRVNDEQYF. CDR3 bases: TGTGCCAGCAGTTTCACTAGCGGGAGGGTTAATGACGAGCAGTACTTC.

This chain links TRBV4-1 with TRBJ2-5, with 7 bases fitting TRBD2. Unmatched junction bases numbered 3, after V lost 4 bases and J lost 1 base. The CDR3 has 14 amino acids. Germline V gene data show CDR1 as MGHRA and CDR2 as YSYEKL. The CDR3 protein is CASSPGGTQETQYF. The CDR3 bases are TGCGCCAGCAGCCCCGGGGGGACCCAAGAGACCCAGTACTTC.

The chain uses TRBV15 and TRBJ1-5; no clear D gene. This CDR3 region has 12 residues. The V gene's germline CDR1 is LNHNV and CDR2 YYDKDF (reference sequence). V was pared by 3 bases and J by 9 bases, with 9 bases between. This CDR3 is CATSSLPGPQHF. As DNA, the CDR3 is TGTGCCACCAGCAGTTTACCGGGGCCCCAGCATTTT.

The chain joins TRBV12-5 to TRBJ1-2, with TRBD1 as a possible D gene (5 bases). The germline V gene encodes CDR1 LGHNT and CDR2 FRNRAP. This CDR3 is built from 13 residues. Trimming left V 3 bases short and J 5 bases short, with 10 bases between. CDR3 in amino acids: CASGFTREYGYTF. CDR3 nucleotides: TGTGCTAGTGGTTTTACCAGGGAATATGGCTACACCTTC.

The chain is built from TRBV27 and TRBJ1-4; 7 positions match TRBD1. The CDR3 loop spans 12 amino acids. Trimming at V came to 8 bases and at J to 4 bases, leaving 1 base not matched to a gene. Looked up from germline, CDR1 is MNHEY and CDR2 is SMNVEV (reference sequence). This chain's CDR3 is CASGDSNEKLFF. The CDR3 DNA reads TGTGCCAGCGGGGACAGTAATGAAAAACTGTTTTTT. Complete variable domain (other parts from reference TRBV27 and TRBJ1-4): EAQVTQNPRYLITVTGKKLTVTCSQNMNHEYMSWYRQDPGLGLRQIYYSMNVEVTDKGDVPEGYKVSRKEKRNFPLILESPSPNQTSLYFCASGDSNEKLFFGSGTQLSVL.

This chain uses TRBV19 with TRBJ2-7, with TRBD2 matching 8 bases. Per the germline V gene, CDR1 is LNHDA and CDR2 is SQIVND (reference sequence). The CDR3 loop spans 15 amino acids. Trimming cost V 4 bases and J 0 bases; bases outside gene matches: 5. The CDR3 sequence is CASSKVGTSSYEQYF. The CDR3 DNA reads TGTGCCAGTAGTAAGGTCGGGACTAGCTCCTACGAGCAGTACTTC. Combining the CDR3 with reference TRBV19 and TRBJ2-7 gives the whole variable domain DGGITQSPKYLFRKEGQNVTLSCEQNLNHDAMYWYRQDPGQGLRLIYYSQIVNDFQKGDIAEGYSVSREKKESFPLTVTSAQKNPTAFYLCASSKVGTSSYEQYFGPGTRLTVT.

The chain couples TRBV7-9 to TRBJ1-4, with TRBD1 matching 9 bases. The germline V gene has CDR1 SEHNR and CDR2 FQNEAQ (reference sequence). The J segment lost 5 bases and the V segment lost 5 bases, leaving 9 bases of the junction unmatched. The CDR3 sequence is 16 residues long. The CDR3 reads CASSQRSGTGNEKLFF. The CDR3 bases are TGTGCCAGCAGCCAACGATCGGGGACAGGGAATGAAAAACTGTTTTTT.

This chain uses TRBV4-2 with TRBJ2-1; D perhaps matches TRBD2 (6 bases). CDR3 length equals 15 residues. Between the trimmed V and J ends, which lost 1 base and 4 bases, there was a span of 11 bases. Germline CDR1 is LGHNA and CDR2 is YNFKEQ. The CDR3 region is CASSQAGVGYNEQFF. The CDR3 nucleotides are TGTGCCAGCAGCCAAGCGGGAGTTGGTTACAATGAGCAGTTCTTC.

This chain connects TRBV19 to TRBJ1-4, with a tentative D call TRBD1 (5 bases). V dropped 5 bases and J dropped 6 bases, with 16 bases sitting between them. Germline V CDR1 and CDR2: LNHDA, SQIVND (reference sequence). The CDR3 covers 15 residues. CDR3 in DNA: TGTGCCAGTAGTCAAGGGGCGTCGAGTGATGAAAAACTGTTTTTT. Amino acid sequence: CASSQGASSDEKLFF. The variable domain in full, with the rest retrieved from reference TRBV19 and TRBJ1-4, is DGGITQSPKYLFRKEGQNVTLSCEQNLNHDAMYWYRQDPGQGLRLIYYSQIVNDFQKGDIAEGYSVSREKKESFPLTVTSAQKNPTAFYLCASSQGASSDEKLFFGSGTQLSVL.

This chain joins TRBV5-1 and TRBJ2-7; D may be TRBD2 (5 bases). Trimming took off 3 bases at V and 1 base at J, with 17 bases between the two ends. The CDR3 sequence is 16 residues long. CDR1 is SGHRS and CDR2 is YFSETQ in the germline V gene. This CDR3 reads CASSSRPMGESYEQYF. CDR3 DNA: TGCGCCAGCAGCTCCCGGCCCATGGGAGAATCCTACGAGCAGTACTTC.

This sequence joins TRBV5-1 and TRBJ2-7; 9 bases align to TRBD1. The trim removed 0 bases at V and 3 bases at J, leaving 7 bases unmatched. This CDR3 is built from 16 residues. CDR1 and CDR2 (germline): SGHRS, YFSETQ. The CDR3 DNA is TGCGCCAGCAGCTTGGGGCGACAGGGGGTAGGCTACGAGCAGTACTTC. This encodes CASSLGRQGVGYEQYF.

The V call is TRBV5-1, the J call TRBJ1-4, with 7 bases aligning to TRBD1. V was clipped by 2 bases and J by 4 bases; unmatched bases: 5. Germline CDR1 SGHRS, CDR2 YFSETQ. The CDR3 consists of 15 residues. CDR3 coding DNA: TGCGCCAGCAGCTTTAACAGGGGACTTAATGAAAAACTGTTTTTT. This translates into CASSFNRGLNEKLFF.

The rearrangement joins TRBV19 to TRBJ1-5; D possibly corresponds to TRBD1 (6 bases). Germline values: CDR1 LNHDA, CDR2 SQIVND (reference sequence). CDR3 length: 13 amino acids. V lost 7 bases, J lost 6 bases, and 13 bases lay in between. The CDR3 nucleotides read TGTGCCAGTAAAAAACAGGGTACTCAGCCCCAGCATTTT. Translation gives CASKKQGTQPQHF. Together with reference TRBV19 and TRBJ1-5, the CDR3 gives the full variable domain: DGGITQSPKYLFRKEGQNVTLSCEQNLNHDAMYWYRQDPGQGLRLIYYSQIVNDFQKGDIAEGYSVSREKKESFPLTVTSAQKNPTAFYLCASKKQGTQPQHFGDGTRLSIL.

The gene calls are TRBV6-5 and TRBJ2-3; 9 bases match TRBD2. Germline V lookup: CDR1 MNHEY, CDR2 SVGAGI. V gave up 6 bases and J gave up 6 bases; unmatched junction bases: 7. The CDR3 length is 14 residues. CDR3 amino acids: CASRSLAGLDTQYF. DNA of the CDR3: TGTGCCAGCAGATCTCTAGCGGGGCTGGATACGCAGTATTTT.

The table lists this clone with a count of one. The genes are TRBV4-3 and TRBJ1-4; 9 bases are shared with TRBD1. The junction had 11 bases not matched to a gene; V was cut back by 4 bases and J by 8 bases. Germline values: CDR1 LGHNA, CDR2 YSLEER. The CDR3 length is 16 residues. The DNA for the CDR3 is TGCGCCAGCAGCCCTCTAACCGGGACAGGGAAGGAAAAACTGTTTTTT. As protein: CASSPLTGTGKEKLFF.

CDR3 DNA sequence: TGTGCCAGCCAGGGTCGGCCCTCGAATAGCAACACCATATATTTT. This gives the protein CASQGRPSNSNTIYF. The V call is TRBV28, the J call TRBJ1-3; weak D call: TRBD1 (5 bases). Germline CDR1 MDHEN, CDR2 SYDVKM. The germline V and J ends were trimmed by 8 bases and 7 bases, with 21 bases remaining between them. The CDR3 loop spans 15 amino acids.

This clone was counted once. This chain joins TRBV11-2 and TRBJ2-7, with TRBD1 identical over 10 bases. The V and J ends lost 0 bases and 2 bases, in that order; junction bases with no gene match: 10. The germline gives CDR1 SGHAT, CDR2 FQNNGV. CDR3 length equals 18 residues. CDR3 nucleotides: TGTGCCAGCAGCTTAGAAGGGACAGGGGAAACTGACCCCTACGAGCAGTACTTC. Its protein product is CASSLEGTGETDPYEQYF.

The genes are TRBV13 and TRBJ1-1; D is ambiguous. Germline lookup yields CDR1 PRHDT and CDR2 FYEKMQ (reference sequence). The germline V and J ends were trimmed by 2 bases and 0 bases, with 22 bases remaining between them. The CDR3 has 19 residues. The CDR3 loop is CASSLYSEPRSRMNTEAFF. In nucleotides, the CDR3 is TGTGCCAGCAGCTTATACAGTGAACCACGCAGTCGTATGAACACTGAAGCTTTCTTT.

The CDR3 spells CASSSRETQYF. The CDR3 DNA reads TGTGCCAGCAGTTCCCGGGAGACCCAGTACTTC. The chain links TRBV28 to TRBJ2-5, with unresolved D. Between the trimmed V and J ends, which lost 4 bases and 5 bases, there was a span of 5 bases. CDR3 length: 11 residues. In germline, CDR1 is MDHEN, CDR2 SYDVKM. Full variable domain (rest looked up from reference TRBV28 and TRBJ2-5): DVKVTQSSRYLVKRTGEKVFLECVQDMDHENMFWYRQDPGLGLRLIYFSYDVKMKEKGDIPEGYSVSREKKERFSLILESASTNQTSMYLCASSSRETQYFGPGTRLLVL.

J is TRBJ2-5 and V is TRBV6-6, with D maybe TRBD1 (5 bases). Germline V lookup: CDR1 MNHNY, CDR2 SVGAGI (reference sequence). Trimming removed 8 bases from V and 3 bases from J, with 13 bases in between. The CDR3 contains 13 residues. DNA for the CDR3: TGTGCCAGCGTGCGAAACAGGAAAGAGACCCAGTACTTC. It yields the protein CASVRNRKETQYF.

The chain links TRBV7-9 to TRBJ2-5; no clear D. V was trimmed by 5 bases and J by 5 bases, leaving 9 bases between them. Germline-derived CDR1 and CDR2 are SEHNR and FQNEAQ (reference sequence). The CDR3 has 12 residues. The DNA for the CDR3 is TGTGCCAGCAGCCCGCTAGTTGAGACCCAGTACTTC. Its translation is CASSPLVETQYF.

The rearrangement uses TRBV5-1 and TRBJ1-6; TRBD1 matches 7 bases. CDR1 and CDR2 from the germline V gene are SGHRS and YFSETQ. The CDR3 extends over 16 amino acids. V dropped 0 bases and J dropped 5; count of bases not matched to a gene: 5. The CDR3 nucleotides read TGCGCCAGCAGCTTGGGAGGGGGCGATAATAATTCACCCCTCCACTTT. Residues: CASSLGGGDNNSPLHF.

The chain uses TRBV4-3 and TRBJ1-5, with TRBD1 identical over 7 bases. Germline V gives CDR1 LGHNA, CDR2 YSLEER. J was trimmed by 5 bases and V by 0 bases; bases with no gene match: 4. CDR3 length: 15 residues. CDR3 nucleotide sequence: TGCGCCAGCAGCCAAGAACGACAGGGACATCAGCCCCAGCATTTT. It is translated as CASSQERQGHQPQHF.